This T cell receptor (beta chain) was sequenced during a study of T-cell memory formation after mild COVID-19. 5'RACE primed at constant segments yielded TCR alpha and TCR beta cDNA libraries bearing sample barcodes and UMIs. TCRdb processed the 5' RACE reads anew with MiXCR; each CDR3 protein has one entry. This sample has some 450,000 distinct CDR3 sequences, with 20% found just once. With V trimmed by 6 bases and J by 12 bases, 11 bases remained unmatched. Germline V gives CDR1 DFQATT, CDR2 SNEGSKA (reference sequence). The CDR3 is 12 residues long. The specimen was PBMCs or a T cell subset sorted from them (not recorded which). The chain combines TRBV20-1 with TRBJ1-1; TRBD1 aligns across 9 bases. The sequence was obtained from an adult woman who had mild COVID-19 (a few samples of this study predate the infection). Cell type and time point are not known. Written as DNA, the CDR3 is TGCAGTGCACCGGGACAGGGAGGATTAACTTTCTTT. Protein sequence: CSAPGQGGLTFF.